This T cell receptor (beta chain) was sequenced for a study of PD-1 blockade in mismatch repair-deficient tumors. Whole-study results and caveats: Rapid post-treatment expansion, then contraction, generally preceding radiologic response, marked tumor-resident clones.

For this clone: Its cognate antigen is unknown.

Germline V gene lookup returns CDR1 WSHSY and CDR2 SAAADI. Trimming pared 3 bases from V and 4 bases from J, leaving 7 bases between. This CDR3 spans 13 amino acids. The assay was immunoSEQ multiplex PCR, and TCRdb's table has in-frame clones only and misses some. The sample yields several thousand clones, about 90% seen once. Regarding time point: 10-day in vitro stimulation with candidate mutation-associated neoantigen peptide 1. Sequencing used cells cultured in vitro, obtained from a patient treated with pembrolizumab. This TCR was sampled from an adult with mismatch repair-deficient cancer. The chain is built from TRBV10-2 and TRBJ2-1; D is uncertain. CDR3 coding DNA: TGCGCCAGCAGTGATGCCCTATACAATGAGCAGTTCTTC. It yields the protein CASSDALYNEQFF.